The 31 T cell receptor beta chains listed next were all sequenced from one sample in a study of identical twins. TCRdb re-derived calls from the 5' RACE reads in MiXCR, one entry per CDR3 protein. The table has under 500,000 distinct CDR3 sequences, roughly an eighth seen once. These data were likewise used in another study, on yellow fever vaccine responses in identical twins.

The material sequenced was CD4+ T cells sorted from blood. These receptor sequences come from a woman aged 18-29 years in good health.

CDR3 sequence reads: CASSLDPVTTGELFF. In nucleotides, the CDR3 is TGTGCCAGCAGCTTGGATCCAGTTACCACCGGGGAGCTGTTTTTT. This chain uses TRBV5-5 with TRBJ2-2; D gene uncertain. With 0 bases removed from V and 4 bases from J, the gap between germline ends came to 10 bases. Per the germline V gene, CDR1 is SGHKS and CDR2 is YYEKEE (reference sequence). The CDR3 contains 15 residues.

The chain employs TRBV28 and TRBJ1-5; TRBD1 is a possible D gene (5 bases). The CDR3 is 15 residues long. V shed 5 bases and J shed 6 bases, with 17 bases lying between them. Germline V gene lookup returns CDR1 MDHEN and CDR2 SYDVKM. CDR3 in amino acids: CASSLQGVGFQPQHF. CDR3 bases: TGTGCCAGCAGTCTCCAGGGCGTTGGTTTTCAGCCCCAGCATTTT.

The rearrangement uses TRBV5-6 and TRBJ1-5; D is uncertain. Trimming took off 4 bases at V and 1 base at J, with 15 bases between the two ends. The germline V gene has CDR1 SGHDT and CDR2 YYEEEE. CDR3 length: 16 amino acids. In DNA, the CDR3 is TGTGCCAGCAGCCGGAGAGGAGGTCAAAGCAATCAGCCCCAGCATTTT. Translated: CASSRRGGQSNQPQHF.

The chain is built from TRBV20-1 and TRBJ2-1; perhaps D is TRBD1 or TRBD2 (5 bases each). CDR3 length: 14 amino acids. CDR1 and CDR2 (germline): DFQATT, SNEGSKA (reference sequence). Trimming cost V 4 bases and J 8 bases, with 18 bases left between them. The CDR3 reads CSAKMGPPRDEQFF. The CDR3 DNA reads TGCAGTGCTAAGATGGGACCCCCAAGGGATGAGCAGTTCTTC.

The chain recombines TRBV5-1 with TRBJ2-5; 12 bases align to TRBD2. This CDR3 is built from 16 residues. CDR1 and CDR2 from the germline V gene are SGHRS and YFSETQ. Trimming at V came to 4 bases and at J to 4 bases, leaving 8 bases not matched to a gene. CDR3 sequence reads: CASSGTSGGMGETQYF. The DNA of the CDR3 is TGCGCCAGCAGCGGAACTAGCGGGGGGATGGGAGAGACCCAGTACTTC.

This clonotype has a count of ten or more. The chain couples TRBV7-9 to TRBJ2-3, with 11 nucleotides matching TRBD2. The CDR3 length is 15 residues. The junction had 3 bases not matched to a gene; V was cut back by 2 bases and J by 5 bases. CDR1 is SEHNR, CDR2 FQNEAQ, per germline (reference sequence). The CDR3: CASSLTGTSGDTQYF. The CDR3 DNA reads TGTGCCAGCAGCTTAACCGGGACTAGCGGAGATACGCAGTATTTT. Full variable domain (remainder filled in from reference TRBV7-9 and TRBJ2-3): DTGVSQNPRHKITKRGQNVTFRCDPISEHNRLYWYRQTLGQGPEFLTYFQNEAQLEKSRLLSDRFSAERPKGSFSTLEIQRTEQGDSAMYLCASSLTGTSGDTQYFGPGTRLTVL.

The chain has TRBV12-3 or TRBV12-4 and TRBJ2-5; D perhaps matches TRBD2 (6 bases). This CDR3 comprises 14 residues. Deletions cut 7 bases from V and 2 bases from J, with 14 bases between. CDR3 sequence (DNA): TGTGCCAGCACCCTCCGGGGGAAGCAAGAGACCCAGTACTTC. It encodes CASTLRGKQETQYF.

This clonotype appeared a few times. The chain combines TRBV29-1 with TRBJ2-3; 10 nucleotides align to TRBD1. J gave up 4 bases and V 6 bases, and 4 bases lay outside the gene matches. The length of the CDR3 is 13 residues. The germline gives CDR1 SQVTM, CDR2 ANQGSEA. The CDR3 sequence: CSVGTGVSDTQYF. The DNA for the CDR3 is TGCAGCGTCGGGACAGGGGTATCAGATACGCAGTATTTT.

The chain is built from TRBV18 and TRBJ2-5, with no clear D. This CDR3 comprises 14 residues. The germline V and J ends were trimmed by 3 bases and 0 bases, with 8 bases remaining between them. The germline gives CDR1 KGHSH, CDR2 LQKENI. CDR3 protein: CASSPKADQETQYF. CDR3 nucleotides: TGTGCCAGCTCACCTAAGGCGGACCAAGAGACCCAGTACTTC.

At least ten counts were recorded for this clonotype. The chain couples TRBV12-3 or TRBV12-4 to TRBJ2-1; tentative D call: TRBD2 (6 bases). This CDR3 region has 15 residues. Deletions cut 2 bases from V and 6 bases from J, with 14 bases between. CDR3 in amino acids: CASSLTGTGSNEQFF. The CDR3 DNA reads as TGTGCCAGCAGTTTAACCGGGACTGGATCCAATGAGCAGTTCTTC.

This chain connects TRBV5-6 to TRBJ1-4, with 9 bases identical to TRBD1. Trimming cost V 4 bases and J 8 bases; bases outside gene matches: 9. This CDR3 is 15 amino acids long. The germline CDR1 and CDR2 sequences are SGHDT and YYEEEE. For the CDR3, the DNA is TGTGCCAGCAGCGCACCAAGGGACAGGGACGAAAAACTGTTTTTT. Translated, it gives CASSAPRDRDEKLFF.

This chain connects TRBV3-1 to TRBJ2-5, with a tentative D call TRBD2 (6 bases). The ends were cut back, 1 base at V and 5 bases at J, with 11 bases in the middle. The germline V gene has CDR1 LGHDT and CDR2 YNNKEL (reference sequence). The CDR3 has 14 residues. CDR3 coding DNA: TGTGCCAGCAGCCAAGTTATAGGGAGGGAGACCCAGTACTTC. Its protein product is CASSQVIGRETQYF.

The V and J genes are TRBV5-1 and TRBJ2-1, with 15 bases identical to TRBD2. There are 15 residues in the CDR3. Germline CDR1 reads SGHRS; CDR2 reads YFSETQ. Trimming removed 4 bases from V and 9 bases from J; junction bases left unmatched: 5. The CDR3 coding sequence is TGCGCCAGCAGCGGGGGACTAGCGGGGGGTGTTGAGCAGTTCTTC. Its translation: CASSGGLAGGVEQFF.

This clonotype was found many times. V and J are TRBV6-1 and TRBJ1-4; D uncertain. CDR1 and CDR2 (germline): MNHNS, SASEGT. The germline V and J ends were trimmed by 7 bases and 8 bases, with 14 bases remaining between them. This CDR3 has 13 residues. The chain's CDR3 is CASKARGGEKLFF. As DNA, the CDR3 is TGTGCCAGCAAAGCCCGCGGCGGCGAAAAACTGTTTTTT.

This clonotype was picked up a small number of times. This chain joins TRBV7-8 and TRBJ2-5, with D unclear. The CDR3 is 16 amino acids. The germline V and J ends were trimmed by 1 base and 5 bases, with 17 bases remaining between them. Germline CDR1 and CDR2: SGHVS and FQNEAQ. The CDR3 nucleotides read TGTGCCAGCAGCTTAGTAGGTCCTACCCTCGTGGAGACCCAGTACTTC. Translated: CASSLVGPTLVETQYF.

This clonotype showed up just a few times. The chain couples TRBV10-3 to TRBJ2-3; the D gene is possibly TRBD1 (6 bases). V gave up 6 bases and J gave up 3 bases, with 16 bases separating them. Per germline, CDR1 ENHRY and CDR2 SYGVKD. This CDR3 is 15 amino acids long. This CDR3 is CAISDARGRTDTQYF. The CDR3 DNA sequence: TGTGCCATCAGCGACGCCAGGGGAAGAACAGATACGCAGTATTTT.

The chain uses TRBV20-1 and TRBJ2-2; possibly TRBD1 for D (6 bases). The CDR3 is 14 amino acids. V dropped 3 bases and J dropped 1 base, with 9 bases sitting between them. Germline CDR1 and CDR2: DFQATT and SNEGSKA (reference sequence). This CDR3 is CSASTRGNTGELFF. The CDR3 nucleotides are TGCAGTGCTAGCACCAGGGGGAACACCGGGGAGCTGTTTTTT.

This clonotype was seen more than once but under ten times. CDR3 nucleotides: TGCGCCAGCAGCTTGCAGCAGTTCGGGGTCGAGCAGTACTTC. Protein: CASSLQQFGVEQYF. The chain has TRBV5-1 and TRBJ2-7, with a possible D match to TRBD2 (5 bases). The CDR3 totals 14 residues. Trimming left V 1 base short and J 6 bases short, with 14 bases between. CDR1 and CDR2 from the germline V gene are SGHRS and YFSETQ.

The chain couples TRBV24-1 to TRBJ2-7; the match to TRBD1 covers 12 bases. The V and J ends lost 7 bases and 4 bases, in that order; junction bases with no gene match: 4. This CDR3 is 14 amino acids long. Germline-derived CDR1 and CDR2 are KGHDR and SFDVKD. The CDR3 DNA is TGTGCCACCAGCGGGACAGGGGGCAAGTACGAGCAGTACTTC. Translation: CATSGTGGKYEQYF.

There are many counts of this clonotype. The rearrangement uses TRBV29-1 and TRBJ2-5; 8 bases are a match to TRBD1. V lost 8 bases to trimming and J lost 5 bases; unmatched junction nucleotides: 7. The CDR3 contains 12 residues. Germline V gene lookup returns CDR1 SQVTM and CDR2 ANQGSEA. Written as DNA, the CDR3 is TGCAGCTCCGGACAGGGCGTGGAGACCCAGTACTTC. Protein: CSSGQGVETQYF.

The sample holds a few counts of this clonotype. The genes are TRBV2 and TRBJ2-1, with D tentatively TRBD2 (6 bases). The CDR3 extends over 13 amino acids. CDR1 and CDR2 from the germline V gene are SNHLY and FYNNEI. Trimming cost V 9 bases and J 5 bases, with 14 bases left between them. The CDR3 loop is CARATGTDNEQFF. As DNA, the CDR3 is TGTGCCAGGGCGACCGGGACTGACAATGAGCAGTTCTTC.

This clonotype has more than one count but fewer than ten. This chain joins TRBV7-2 and TRBJ2-7, with unresolved D. Germline CDR1 is SGHTA and CDR2 is FQGNSA. This CDR3 spans 16 amino acids. Trimming removed 1 base from V and 2 bases from J, with 15 bases in between. The CDR3 region is CASSLDSATPTYEQYF. Here the CDR3 DNA reads TGTGCCAGCAGCTTAGATTCCGCGACTCCAACCTACGAGCAGTACTTC.

This clonotype was counted only a few times. J is TRBJ1-4 and V is TRBV29-1, with D hard to call. The CDR3 totals 12 residues. The V end lost 4 bases, the J end lost 8 bases, and 11 bases lay between the germline ends. The germline V gene has CDR1 SQVTM and CDR2 ANQGSEA. The CDR3 region has the DNA TGCAGCGTTGGGTTGGATTCAGAAAAACTGTTTTTT. Protein: CSVGLDSEKLFF.

This clonotype came up a few times. The chain employs TRBV12-3 or TRBV12-4 and TRBJ1-1; 9 bases fit TRBD1. The CDR3 extends over 14 amino acids. Losses at the gene ends were 7 bases for V and 1 base for J; bases not matched to a gene: 4. CDR3 loop: CASTVDRGNTEAFF. In DNA form, the CDR3 reads TGTGCCAGCACCGTGGACAGGGGGAACACTGAAGCTTTCTTT.

The chain carries TRBV3-1 and TRBJ2-3, with TRBD2 matching 9 bases. CDR3 size: 18 residues. Germline assignment: CDR1 LGHDT and CDR2 YNNKEL (reference sequence). Losses at the gene ends were 0 bases for V and 3 bases for J; bases not matched to a gene: 10. This CDR3 reads CASSQDRGGALRTDTQYF. DNA of the CDR3: TGTGCCAGCAGCCAAGATCGCGGGGGGGCTTTACGAACAGATACGCAGTATTTT.

The chain has TRBV2 and TRBJ2-1; unclear D gene. V was trimmed by 2 bases and J by 2 bases, leaving 13 bases between them. Germline-derived CDR1 and CDR2 are SNHLY and FYNNEI. This CDR3 comprises 16 residues. CDR3 residues: CASSELIGKTYNEQFF. DNA of the CDR3: TGTGCCAGCAGTGAATTAATTGGGAAGACCTACAATGAGCAGTTCTTC.

The V gene is TRBV14, the J gene TRBJ2-7, with unresolved D. Trimming took off 4 bases at V and 0 bases at J, with 10 bases between the two ends. The V gene's germline CDR1 is SGHDN and CDR2 FVKESK. The CDR3 is 14 residues long. Here the CDR3 reads CASSPIMSSYEQYF. In DNA form, the CDR3 reads TGTGCCAGCAGCCCCATAATGAGCTCCTACGAGCAGTACTTC.

In the case of this clonotype: At one end the junction does not follow the germline gene, possibly because of a read error. The genes are TRBV2 and TRBJ2-1; 7 nucleotides line up with TRBD2. The CDR3 totals 18 residues. The germline V gene has CDR1 SNHLY and CDR2 FYNNEI. CDR3 amino acids: CTSSSRREATWGYNEQFF. The CDR3 nucleotides are TGTACCAGCAGTTCCCGCCGGGAGGCTACGTGGGGGTACAATGAGCAGTTCTTC.

The chain uses TRBV20-1 and TRBJ2-1; D is perhaps TRBD2 (5 bases). The CDR3 runs to 12 residues. Per the germline V gene, CDR1 is DFQATT and CDR2 is SNEGSKA (reference sequence). The germline V and J ends were trimmed by 4 bases and 10 bases, with 14 bases remaining between them. The CDR3 is CSATRTSGEQFF. For the CDR3, the DNA is TGCAGTGCTACCCGGACTTCGGGGGAGCAGTTCTTC.

The sample holds a few counts of this clonotype. V gene TRBV7-2 combines with J gene TRBJ1-1, with TRBD1 as a possible D gene (5 bases). V was trimmed by 5 bases and J by 0 bases, leaving 10 bases between them. This CDR3 has 14 amino acids. Germline V gene sequence: CDR1 SGHTA, CDR2 FQGNSA. This CDR3 reads CASSPGTMNTEAFF. CDR3 sequence (DNA): TGTGCCAGCAGCCCCGGGACCATGAACACTGAAGCTTTCTTT.

The chain is built from TRBV20-1 and TRBJ2-7; no clear D gene. CDR1 and CDR2 (germline): DFQATT, SNEGSKA (reference sequence). This CDR3 has 11 residues. Deletions cut 7 bases from V and 7 bases from J, with 14 bases between. CDR3 bases: TGCAGTGTTAGGATACGTCGAGAGCAGTACTTC. Amino acid sequence: CSVRIRREQYF.